This TCR beta chain was observed in a study of blood T cell repertoires in COVID-19. Looking at the study overall: Whether acute or convalescent, the COVID-19 samples came from the United States, Italy and Spain. T cells, B-cell-depleted T cells, or PBMCs supplied cDNA or gDNA.

Trimming took off 1 base at V and 2 bases at J, with 12 bases between the two ends. Germline V lookup: CDR1 SGHVS, CDR2 FNYEAQ. The CDR3 runs 16 residues. In the authors' methods: Reference gene primer amplification in the assay estimated nucleated cell counts. The method was immunoSEQ multiplex PCR; TCRdb's version includes in-frame clones alone and lacks a portion of them. Clone size and V and J calls were adopted from that table, with D and trimming inferred from the DNA. This sample carries around 58,000 clones, about 88% of them seen once, and the ten largest clones take 43%. The sequence came from a woman aged 55-70 years with COVID-19, enrolled during active disease. Material for sequencing was peripheral blood. The V and J genes are TRBV7-6 and TRBJ2-1; a possible D gene is TRBD1 (6 bases). The CDR3 DNA reads as TGTGCCAGCAGCTTAGGGGGGCGACTTACCTACAATGAGCAGTTCTTC. Protein sequence: CASSLGGRLTYNEQFF.